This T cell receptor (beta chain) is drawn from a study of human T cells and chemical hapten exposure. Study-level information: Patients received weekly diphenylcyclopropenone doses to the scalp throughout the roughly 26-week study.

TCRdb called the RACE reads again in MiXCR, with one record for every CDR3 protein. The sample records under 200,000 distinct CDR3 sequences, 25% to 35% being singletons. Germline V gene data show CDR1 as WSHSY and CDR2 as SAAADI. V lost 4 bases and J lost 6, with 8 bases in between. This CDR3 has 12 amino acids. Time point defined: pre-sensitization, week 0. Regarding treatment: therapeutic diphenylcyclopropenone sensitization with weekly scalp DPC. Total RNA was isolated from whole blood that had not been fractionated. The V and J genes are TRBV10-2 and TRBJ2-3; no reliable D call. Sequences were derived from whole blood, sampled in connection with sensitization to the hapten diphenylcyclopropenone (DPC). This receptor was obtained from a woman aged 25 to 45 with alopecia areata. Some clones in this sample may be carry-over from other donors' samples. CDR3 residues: CASSANADTQYF. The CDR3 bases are TGCGCCAGCAGTGCGAACGCCGATACGCAGTATTTT.